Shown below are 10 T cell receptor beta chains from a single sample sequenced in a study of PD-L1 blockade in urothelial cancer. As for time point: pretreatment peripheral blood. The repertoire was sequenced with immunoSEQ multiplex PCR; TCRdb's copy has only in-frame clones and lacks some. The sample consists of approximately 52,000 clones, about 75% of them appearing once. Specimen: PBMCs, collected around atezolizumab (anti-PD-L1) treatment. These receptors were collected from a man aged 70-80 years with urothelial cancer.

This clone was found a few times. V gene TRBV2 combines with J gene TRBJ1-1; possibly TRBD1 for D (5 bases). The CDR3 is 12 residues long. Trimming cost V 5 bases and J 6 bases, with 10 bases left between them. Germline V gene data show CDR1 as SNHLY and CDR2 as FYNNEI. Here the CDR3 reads CASSILGAEAFF. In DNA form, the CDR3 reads TGTGCCAGCAGTATTCTAGGGGCTGAAGCTTTCTTT.

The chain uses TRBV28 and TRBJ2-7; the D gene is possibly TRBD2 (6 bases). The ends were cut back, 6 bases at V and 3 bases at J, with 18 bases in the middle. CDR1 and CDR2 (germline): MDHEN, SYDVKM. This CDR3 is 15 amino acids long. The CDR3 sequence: CASSQVRGRRYEQYF. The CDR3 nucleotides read TGTGCCAGCAGCCAGGTCCGGGGGAGACGCTACGAGCAGTACTTC. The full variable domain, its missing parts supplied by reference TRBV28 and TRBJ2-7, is DVKVTQSSRYLVKRTGEKVFLECVQDMDHENMFWYRQDPGLGLRLIYFSYDVKMKEKGDIPEGYSVSREKKERFSLILESASTNQTSMYLCASSQVRGRRYEQYFGPGTRLTVT.

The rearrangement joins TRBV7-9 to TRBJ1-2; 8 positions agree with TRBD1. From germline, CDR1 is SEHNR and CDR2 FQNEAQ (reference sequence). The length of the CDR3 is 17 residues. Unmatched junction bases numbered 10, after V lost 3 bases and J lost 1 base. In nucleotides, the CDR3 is TGTGCCAGCAGCTTGATTGGACAGGGCCAAGTTAACTATGGCTACACCTTC. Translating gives CASSLIGQGQVNYGYTF.

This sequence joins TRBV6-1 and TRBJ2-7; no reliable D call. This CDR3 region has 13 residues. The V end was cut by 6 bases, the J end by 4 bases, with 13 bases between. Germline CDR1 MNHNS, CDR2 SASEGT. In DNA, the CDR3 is TGTGCCAGCAGGGAGCCGGGTAATTACGAGCAGTACTTC. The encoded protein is CASREPGNYEQYF.

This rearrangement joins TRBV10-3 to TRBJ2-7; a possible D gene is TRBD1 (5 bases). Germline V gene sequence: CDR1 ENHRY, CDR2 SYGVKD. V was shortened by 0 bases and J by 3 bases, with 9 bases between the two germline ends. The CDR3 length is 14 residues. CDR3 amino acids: CAISESLTDYEQYF. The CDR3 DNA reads TGTGCCATCAGTGAGTCTCTGACAGACTACGAGCAGTACTTC.

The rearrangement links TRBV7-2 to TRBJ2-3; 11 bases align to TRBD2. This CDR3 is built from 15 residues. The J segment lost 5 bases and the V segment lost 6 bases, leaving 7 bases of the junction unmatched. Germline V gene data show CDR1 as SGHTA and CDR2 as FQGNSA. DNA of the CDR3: TGTGCCAGCAGGTCTAGCGGGGGGAGGGTAGATACGCAGTATTTT. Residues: CASRSSGGRVDTQYF.

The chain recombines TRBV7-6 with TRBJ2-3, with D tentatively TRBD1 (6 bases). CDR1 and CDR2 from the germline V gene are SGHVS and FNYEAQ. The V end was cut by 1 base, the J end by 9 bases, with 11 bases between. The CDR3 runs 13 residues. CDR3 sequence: CASSLVGQGTQYF. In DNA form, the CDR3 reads TGTGCCAGCAGCTTAGTGGGTCAGGGGACGCAGTATTTT.

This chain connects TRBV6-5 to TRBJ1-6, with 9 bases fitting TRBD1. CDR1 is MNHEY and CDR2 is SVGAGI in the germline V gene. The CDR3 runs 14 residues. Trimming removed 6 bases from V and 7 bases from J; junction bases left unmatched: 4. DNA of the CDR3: TGTGCCAGCAGCCAGGGACAGGGAAATTCACCCCTCCACTTT. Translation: CASSQGQGNSPLHF.

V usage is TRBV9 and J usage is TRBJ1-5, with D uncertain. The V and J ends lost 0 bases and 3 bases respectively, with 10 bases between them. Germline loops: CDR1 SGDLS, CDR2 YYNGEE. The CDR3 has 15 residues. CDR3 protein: CASSVGATDNQPQHF. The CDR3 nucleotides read TGTGCCAGCAGCGTAGGAGCCACCGACAATCAGCCCCAGCATTTT.

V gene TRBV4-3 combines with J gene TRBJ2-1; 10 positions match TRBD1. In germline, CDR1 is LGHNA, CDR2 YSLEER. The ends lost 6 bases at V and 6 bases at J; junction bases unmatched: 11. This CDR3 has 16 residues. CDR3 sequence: CASSQRWDRGFNEQFF. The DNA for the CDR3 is TGCGCCAGCAGTCAACGCTGGGACAGGGGATTCAATGAGCAGTTCTTC.